The entry that follows covers one TCR beta chain sequence. Which antigen it targets is not known. Nothing much larger sits one base from this clone, and base qualities are not available. The cohort consisted of fewer than 700 healthy bone marrow donors. Cohort members were all nominally healthy when sampled, although unrecorded immune exposures were likely present. The donor was CMV seropositive and was included in the group of 289 seropositive cohort members. Every donor gave a peripheral blood sample, and the peripheral blood mononuclear cells from that sample were used for TCR beta sequencing. The Qiagen DNeasy Blood Extraction Kit was used to extract genomic DNA from the blood cell samples. Libraries were built with the immunoSEQ multiplex PCR assay. For the multiplex PCR, a mixture combining 60 forward primers for TCR Vbeta segments and 13 reverse primers for TCR Jbeta segments was used. The CDR3 region of rearranged TCR beta genes was amplified from genomic DNA with a multiplex PCR assay. On the Illumina HiSeq System, the amplified TCR beta libraries were sequenced as 87-base-pair reads. Under the source paper's analysis protocol: A later analysis counted tens of millions of unique TCR beta chains across the 700 or so repertoires, and 9 million to 14 million of these chains were shared by at least two donors. A nearest-neighbor algorithm error-corrected the raw reads and collapsed the reads into unique sequences, merging closely related sequences to remove PCR and sequencing errors. To assign V, D and J gene segments, CDR3 sequences were aligned to IMGT reference sequences. Each retained sequence needed at least a six-nucleotide match to both a V gene segment and a J gene segment. A rearrangement counted as productive if the CDR3 had no stop codons and remained in frame with V and J, and every other rearrangement counted as non-productive. Following IMGT convention, CDR3 was defined as the stretch from the second conserved V-encoded cysteine up to the conserved J-encoded phenylalanine. The earlier analysis of 500 to 600 of the donors excluded sequences that lacked an unambiguous match to a single V gene segment. In an earlier analysis of approximately 590 of the donors, V segments were called functional above 56.7% productive rearrangements and were called segregating when the between-donor standard deviation exceeded 5%. To diagnose cytomegalovirus status from the catalog of TCR beta chain sequences, a statistical classification framework was built. V and J gene assignment, in a later analysis, came from comparing TCR nucleotide sequences with IMGT/GENE-DB human TR gene sequences. Using the TCRdist pipeline, a later analysis assigned CDR3 sequences along with most-parsimonious VDJ recombination scenarios. In a later analysis, each TCR beta chain was defined by its CDR3 amino acid sequence together with its V-gene family, and reads without a unique V-gene family were excluded. A later analysis removed 450 to 600 highly shared, low-generation-probability nucleotide sequences to deal with suspected cross-contamination and a sequencing artifact. For each public chain, a later analysis derived a clonal expansion index from normalized ranks of inferred template counts within each repertoire. A later analysis computed generation probabilities with a VDJ recombination model fitted to out-of-frame rearrangements, and checked the results against IGoR. Hypergeometric tests were used in a later analysis to score TCR-TCR, TCR-HLA and TCR-CMV co-occurrence, with a repertoire-size bias correction applied to the TCR pairs. A later analysis estimated false discovery rates by permuting HLA or CMV assignments 20 times. A later analysis grouped co-occurring TCRs with DBSCAN, adding TCRdist sequence similarity when clustering within HLA-allele-positive subsets. Repertoires with fewer than 30,000 or more than 120,000 public chains, plus five repertoires with anomalous nucleotide sharing, were excluded from co-occurrence clustering. Entries here come from immuneACCESS through TCRdb and include only in-frame sequences with V and J called. Some clones fail to appear in such tables; in the studies checked, an unresolved V gene covers under half of the shortfall, and the cause of the remainder is unknown. V, J and clone size are those of that table, while D and trimming were read from the DNA. The sample contains 100,000 to 150,000 clones, around 80% of them found a single time. The ten largest clones take up approximately 13% of the sample.

The data belong to a study of cytomegalovirus exposure and HLA in healthy donors (dated 2017 in TCRdb). Background for the entire study: An earlier analysis of some 600 of the donors reported approximately 280 Gb of sequence data and 95 million to 140 million unique TCR beta sequences obtained from about 179 million T cells. Approximately 310 gigabases of sequencing data and around 85 million unique TCR sequences made up an early release that covered 640 HLA-typed donors. Of the 300 to 500 genotyped donors, 80% to 90% were placed in the genetic ancestry cluster associated with self-reported Caucasian donors. The aim of the study was to test whether cataloging public T cell receptors could identify signatures of past pathogen exposure. The T cell repertoires of around 670 subjects were profiled by immunosequencing and related to cytomegalovirus serostatus. Besides the first cohort of 666 subjects, a separate validation cohort made up of over 95 different subjects was used. To predict cytomegalovirus infection status, the study brought together high-throughput TCR immunosequencing, statistical association of individual TCRs with disease status, and machine learning. A later analysis re-analyzed previously published TCR beta repertoires from approximately 670 donors and added high-resolution HLA genotyping to study TCR occurrence patterns. The later analysis used no new phenotypic data to find candidate immune exposures, relying instead on TCR beta sequences and their occurrence across donors. An earlier analysis of more than 450 of the donors used high-throughput TCR beta sequencing to judge whether each TCR beta V gene segment behaved as functional or pseudogenic. Donor age, sex, ethnicity and CMV serostatus were compiled alongside the repertoire data. In a later genetic analysis, genome-wide SNP genotypes for 398 of the 666 donors were used, and that subset was treated as a discovery cohort. All discovery cohort repertoires had been generated on a single sequencing platform. HLA typing included class I and class II loci at four-digit resolution. The number of donors typed differed by locus, with roughly 629-640 for A, B, C, DRB1 and DQB1, more than 500 for DQA1, 600 to 610 for DPA1, and 400 to 490 for DPB1. Several DR-DQ haplotypes were handled as single units for association and clustering, since linkage in the cohort was strong. Among 300 to 500 genotyped donors of the cohort, an average of around 250,000 unique TCR beta nucleotide sequences was sequenced per donor, of which roughly 17% were non-productive. What the authors observed across the whole study: Most TCR sequences were seen in very few donors, while some public TCRs were found in many individuals. An earlier analysis of roughly 570 of the donors showed that most TCR beta V segments appeared in productive rearrangements either about 90% or about 30% of the time, which broadly matched IMGT annotations. In a later analysis, most CMV-associated TCR beta chains were found to appear HLA-restricted, with HLA associations seemingly driven largely by CMV exposure. A later genetic analysis associated a missense DCLRE1C variant with V-gene and J-gene trimming of TCR beta chains, and an independent cohort replicated the association. In vitro tests confirmed that a few of the cytomegalovirus-associated TCR beta chains recognize cytomegalovirus antigens. The study gave a list of over 150 TCR beta chains associated with cytomegalovirus. The only immune exposure information available for the cohort was CMV serostatus. Some IMGT-functional V segments, including TRBV6-2 and TRBV6-3, could not be told apart with the 87-base-pair reads, so those segments were excluded. Only TCR beta chains were sequenced in this cohort, and the absence of alpha or paired-chain data limited detectable features. In a later analysis, some 18,000 TCR beta sequences were associated with specific HLA alleles at a false discovery rate of 0.05. Because counts were too low, fewer than 20 rarely observed V segments, including chromosome 9 orphons, were excluded from the earlier analysis of 587 of the donors. A further reported finding was that TCR beta sequences accurately predicted the HLA-A and HLA-B alleles for most subjects in the first cohort. A later analysis found that TCR association rates varied across HLA loci, with DRB1 alleles showing the most associated TCRs and HLA-C alleles the fewest. Linkage disequilibrium might explain the correlated functional status among segregating V segments, but an unknown experimental factor could not be excluded. The presence/absence analyses assumed that sequencing depth was roughly uniform across donors, and that assumption may not be true. A cluster of highly shared sequence variants was judged likely to represent a technical artifact of the sequencing pipeline. Strong co-occurrence of HLA alleles, especially DR and DQ, made assigning TCR associations to individual alleles difficult. According to a later genetic analysis, donors in an Asian-associated ancestry cluster had fewer N-insertions in productive TCRs than the roughly 670-donor mean. The authors suggested that the approach could potentially be extended to other disease states and immunological phenotypes. Several of the top co-occurrence clusters appeared to be linked to parvovirus B19, influenza, CMV and Epstein-Barr virus, according to a later analysis. The classifier was reported to diagnose cytomegalovirus status with high specificity and sensitivity in both the original and validation cohorts. In a later analysis, HLA-associated TCR beta chains were found to be more clonally expanded and to have lower generation probabilities than equally common non-associated chains. Because HLA typing was unavailable for some donors at each locus, only the typed subset was used in association tests.

Trimming accounts for 5 bases at V and 2 bases at J, while the number of junction bases matched to no gene is 9. Inclusive of the bounding cysteine and phenylalanine, the CDR3 is 16 residues long. Just CDR3 DNA is preserved here, 48 bases in frame from base 1. CDR1 and CDR2 are read off the germline V gene as SGHTA and FQGNSA. Sequences were obtained from PBMCs. The chain links TRBV7-2 with TRBJ2-1; a stretch of 7 junction bases matches TRBD2. The receptor was derived from a woman in her fifties or sixties in good health and CMV-seropositive. The DNA sequence is TGTGCCAGCAGCCCTAGCGGCATGGGCGCCTACAATGAGCAGTTCTTC. This sequence encodes CASSPSGMGAYNEQFF.